This T cell receptor beta chain comes out of a study of neurological immune-mediated disorders. Notes on the study in general: Among expanded clones, no CDR3 amino acid sequences were shared across subjects, a pattern suggesting private repertoires in all groups.

Synthesis of cDNA was carried out by template-switch 5'RACE. The reaction used 10-nucleotide random UMIs. TCRdb redid the calling of the 5' RACE reads with MiXCR, one entry per CDR3 protein. The table shows around 49,000 distinct CDR3 sequences, with 10% occurring only once. Specified time point: longitudinal time-point 1 (baseline). The CDR3 consists of 16 residues. The germline V gene has CDR1 MNHNS and CDR2 SASEGT. Trimming took 5 bases from V and 3 from J; bases not matched to a gene: 10. There are a few counts of this clonotype. Its antigen remains unidentified. The clonotype was recovered from a middle-aged woman in good health. The source material was PBMCs. The V and J genes are TRBV6-1 and TRBJ2-7; 10 positions match TRBD1. The CDR3 here is CASSTPGQGSFYEQYF. The CDR3 nucleotides are TGTGCCAGCAGTACTCCGGGACAGGGGAGCTTCTACGAGCAGTACTTC.